The 7 T cell receptor beta chains below were found in one sample sequenced in a study of T cell repertoires in cytomegalovirus infection (dated by TCRdb to about 2019). The instrument was an Illumina HiSeq 1500. Using fastp trimming at Q25 and MiXCR clonotype assembly, TCRdb reanalyzed the public sequencing data and kept in-frame beta chains. For every CDR3 protein sequence, its rows merge into one entry that carries the most common genes and DNA. Present in this sample are 510,000 or so distinct CDR3 sequences, around a quarter of which were seen just once. About 13% of the sample is taken by the ten largest. The sample comprised PBMCs. The receptors were sampled from a human donor in good health (CMV status not recorded). Some clones in this sample may be carry-over from other donors' samples.

This clonotype has just a few counts. The rearrangement links TRBV7-6 to TRBJ2-1; TRBD2 matches at 8 bases. Germline-derived CDR1 and CDR2 are SGHVS and FNYEAQ. The CDR3 totals 15 residues. The ends lost 1 base at V and 5 bases at J; junction bases unmatched: 4. CDR3 DNA sequence: TGTGCCAGCAGCTTAGTAGCGGGGTATAACAATGAGCAGTTCTTC. As protein: CASSLVAGYNNEQFF.

This clonotype was recorded a few times. The chain links TRBV20-1 to TRBJ2-7; maybe TRBD2 (6 bases). Germline CDR1 and CDR2: DFQATT and SNEGSKA (reference sequence). Trimming removed 3 bases at V and 6 bases at J, with 15 bases between. This CDR3 is 13 amino acids long. In nucleotides, the CDR3 is TGCAGTGCTAGCCCGACTAGTTCGACCGAGCAGTACTTC. This codes for CSASPTSSTEQYF.

The chain joins TRBV2 to TRBJ2-1; perhaps TRBD1 as D (7 bases). The length of the CDR3 is 14 residues. V gave up 7 bases and J gave up 4 bases, with 14 bases separating them. Germline V gene lookup returns CDR1 SNHLY and CDR2 FYNNEI. DNA of the CDR3: TGTGCCAGCACCCTCCAGGGGGGTTACAATGAGCAGTTCTTC. This gives the protein CASTLQGGYNEQFF. The variable domain in full, with the rest retrieved from reference TRBV2 and TRBJ2-1, is EPEVTQTPSHQVTQMGQEVILRCVPISNHLYFYWYRQILGQKVEFLVSFYNNEISEKSEIFDDQFSVERPDGSNFTLKIRSTKLEDSAMYFCASTLQGGYNEQFFGPGTRLTVL.

This chain joins TRBV6-6 and TRBJ2-7, with a weak D call TRBD2 (7 bases). Germline CDR1 is MNHNY and CDR2 is SVGAGI (reference sequence). The ends were cut back, 5 bases at V and 1 base at J, with 12 bases in the middle. The length of the CDR3 is 14 residues. The CDR3, as DNA: TGTGCCAGCAGTCCTAGGGGGGGATCCTACGAGCAGTACGTC. Its protein product is CASSPRGGSYEQYV.

At least ten counts were recorded for this clonotype. The chain carries TRBV7-2 and TRBJ2-7; no firm D call. V lost 1 base and J lost 4, with 8 bases in between. There are 13 residues in the CDR3. Germline values: CDR1 SGHTA, CDR2 FQGNSA. The CDR3, as DNA: TGTGCCAGCAGCTTAGGCCTAGGTTACGAGCAGTACTTC. Protein product: CASSLGLGYEQYF.

V and J are TRBV19 and TRBJ2-7; maybe TRBD2 (6 bases). This CDR3 has 14 amino acids. The germline V and J ends were trimmed by 7 bases and 2 bases, with 15 bases remaining between them. The germline V gene encodes CDR1 LNHDA and CDR2 SQIVND (reference sequence). The CDR3, as DNA: TGTGCCAGTATACTAGCTGTCATGCCCTACGAGCAGTACTTC. It codes for CASILAVMPYEQYF. The complete variable domain, with remaining parts taken from reference TRBV19 and TRBJ2-7, reads DGGITQSPKYLFRKEGQNVTLSCEQNLNHDAMYWYRQDPGQGLRLIYYSQIVNDFQKGDIAEGYSVSREKKESFPLTVTSAQKNPTAFYLCASILAVMPYEQYFGPGTRLTVT.

The genes are TRBV28 and TRBJ1-2; no reliable D call. There are 12 residues in the CDR3. CDR1 MDHEN and CDR2 SYDVKM come from the germline V gene. The ends were cut back, 2 bases at V and 3 bases at J, with 4 bases in the middle. The CDR3 loop is CASSLPHYGYTF. The DNA for the CDR3 is TGTGCCAGCAGTTTACCCCACTATGGCTACACCTTC.